Each of the 24 T cell receptor beta chains below was sequenced from the same sample in a study of cytomegalovirus exposure and HLA in healthy donors. 13 Jbeta primers and 60 Vbeta primers were used for the PCR. Assay: immunoSEQ multiplex PCR; the TCRdb copy retains only in-frame clones and omits some. Of about 100,000 clones listed, around four fifths are singletons. The sequencing input was PBMCs. These receptors came from a man aged 40-49 years in good health and CMV-seropositive.

A few counts support this clone. The chain carries TRBV4-1 and TRBJ2-5, with 12 bases matching TRBD2. CDR1 is MGHRA and CDR2 is YSYEKL in the germline V gene. Trimming cost V 3 bases and J 4 bases; bases outside gene matches: 21. This CDR3 region has 21 residues. The CDR3 sequence is CASSQGITRASGRGIGETQYF. The CDR3 DNA reads TGCGCCAGCAGCCAGGGGATAACCAGGGCTAGCGGGAGGGGGATTGGAGAGACCCAGTACTTC.

The chain recombines TRBV13 with TRBJ1-3; 15 bases match TRBD2. The DNA end is a closer match to TRBJ2-2, so the J assignment may be wrong. Per germline, CDR1 PRHDT and CDR2 FYEKMQ (reference sequence). The CDR3 extends over 16 amino acids. As DNA, the CDR3 is TGTGCCAGCAGCGGACTAGCGGGGGGGCCGACCGGGGAGCTGTTTTTT. Its protein product is CASSGLAGGPTGELFF.

The rearrangement links TRBV6-1 to TRBJ1-5; TRBD1 aligns across 12 bases. The CDR3 runs to 15 residues. CDR1 and CDR2 from the germline V gene are MNHNS and SASEGT. Germline trimming cut 6 bases from V and 6 bases from J; bases unmatched to any gene: 6. The CDR3 DNA reads as TGTGCCAGCAGGGCCGGGACAGGGGGCAGTCAGCCCCAGCATTTT. Protein product: CASRAGTGGSQPQHF.

The gene calls are TRBV18 and TRBJ2-1; no clear D gene. Germline-derived CDR1 and CDR2 are KGHSH and LQKENI. V gave up 6 bases and J gave up 8 bases, with 17 bases separating them. This CDR3 contains 14 residues. This CDR3 reads CASSPGYLADEQFF. In DNA form, the CDR3 reads TGTGCCAGCTCCCCCGGGTACCTCGCGGATGAGCAGTTCTTC.

Comment on this clone: The same CDR3 can be traced to other DNA sequences in this sample. The V gene is TRBV14, the J gene TRBJ2-5, with D hard to call. Germline V gene lookup returns CDR1 SGHDN and CDR2 FVKESK. The CDR3 sequence is 12 residues long. Deletions cut 4 bases from V and 4 bases from J, with 7 bases between. CDR3 sequence reads: CASSPPGETQYF. The CDR3 nucleotides read TGTGCCAGCAGCCCGCCGGGAGAGACCCAGTACTTC.

This chain uses TRBV29-1 with TRBJ2-3, with TRBD1 identical over 7 bases. After removal of 1 base from V and 3 bases from J, the junction contained 7 bases not matched to a gene. The CDR3 covers 15 residues. CDR1 is SQVTM, CDR2 ANQGSEA, per germline. The CDR3: CSVEGQGLWTDTQYF. The CDR3 coding sequence is TGCAGCGTTGAAGGACAGGGCCTCTGGACAGATACGCAGTATTTT.

The rearrangement joins TRBV5-1 to TRBJ2-3; TRBD2 agrees at 8 bases. The CDR3 extends over 17 amino acids. Losses at the gene ends were 1 base for V and 2 bases for J; bases not matched to a gene: 9. Germline CDR1 SGHRS, CDR2 YFSETQ. CDR3 bases: TGCGCCAGCAGCTTGATTCCAGCGGGGGCCGACACAGATACGCAGTATTTT. It yields the protein CASSLIPAGADTDTQYF.

The chain is built from TRBV29-1 and TRBJ2-7, with 11 bases that match TRBD2. J lost 6 bases, V lost 4 bases, and 11 bases had no gene match. Germline lookup yields CDR1 SQVTM and CDR2 ANQGSEA. The CDR3 has 15 amino acids. Written as DNA, the CDR3 is TGCAGCGTTGTGGGACTAGCGGTCCCGGGACGCGAGCAGTACTTC. Protein product: CSVVGLAVPGREQYF.

This clone was seen once. The gene calls are TRBV6-5 and TRBJ2-2; D ambiguous. The CDR3 contains 13 residues. With 4 bases removed from V and 1 base from J, the gap between germline ends came to 4 bases. CDR1 MNHEY and CDR2 SVGAGI come from the germline V gene. CDR3 sequence reads: CASSWQNTGELFF. CDR3 coding DNA: TGTGCCAGCAGTTGGCAGAACACCGGGGAGCTGTTTTTT.

The chain combines TRBV25-1 with TRBJ1-5; D is uncertain. V lost 6 bases, J lost 6 bases, and 9 bases lay in between. Per germline, CDR1 MGHDK and CDR2 SYGVNS. This CDR3 comprises 12 residues. CDR3 region: CASRRGSQPQHF. The CDR3, as DNA: TGTGCCAGCAGGCGGGGTAGTCAGCCCCAGCATTTT.

The gene calls are TRBV9 and TRBJ2-1, with D possibly TRBD2 on 5 matching bases. The germline V and J ends were trimmed by 4 bases and 9 bases, with 14 bases remaining between them. CDR3 size: 13 residues. The germline V gene has CDR1 SGDLS and CDR2 YYNGEE. The CDR3 sequence: CASSSVGVREQFF. The DNA for the CDR3 is TGTGCCAGCAGCTCAGTGGGAGTACGTGAGCAGTTCTTC.

The chain joins TRBV5-6 to TRBJ2-7; tentatively, D is TRBD1 (5 bases). Germline CDR1 and CDR2: SGHDT and YYEEEE. The CDR3 extends over 14 amino acids. V was clipped by 4 bases and J by 0 bases, with 11 bases between them. The CDR3 is CASSQTVSSYEQYF. In DNA form, the CDR3 reads TGTGCCAGCAGCCAGACAGTCAGCTCCTACGAGCAGTACTTC.

A few counts support this clone. The chain combines TRBV9 with TRBJ1-2; no definite D call. V lost 4 bases and J 2 bases, leaving 12 bases between the germline ends. The CDR3 spans 14 residues. In germline, CDR1 is SGDLS, CDR2 YYNGEE. CDR3 nucleotide sequence: TGTGCCAGCAGCTCCCGGGGATCAAACTATGGCTACACCTTC. It encodes CASSSRGSNYGYTF.

This clone has a single count. V is TRBV14 and J is TRBJ2-2; possible D gene TRBD2, 9 bases. Germline CDR1 and CDR2: SGHDN and FVKESK. The CDR3 is 15 residues long. V dropped 4 bases and J dropped 7 bases, with 16 bases sitting between them. In DNA form, the CDR3 reads TGTGCCAGCAGCCGGGCTAGCGGGACAGGCGGGGAGCTGTTTTTT. Its protein is CASSRASGTGGELFF.

Only a few counts were recorded for this clone. The V call is TRBV19, the J call TRBJ1-1; a weak D match, TRBD1 (6 bases). Trimming stripped 6 bases from V and 3 bases from J, with 11 bases between. The length of the CDR3 is 13 residues. The germline V gene has CDR1 LNHDA and CDR2 SQIVND (reference sequence). In nucleotides, the CDR3 is TGTGCCAGTAGCTATACAGGGCACACTGAAGCTTTCTTT. It yields the protein CASSYTGHTEAFF.

This clone was seen just once. This sequence joins TRBV9 and TRBJ1-3, with D uncertain. This CDR3 is built from 15 residues. Per the germline V gene, CDR1 is SGDLS and CDR2 is YYNGEE. V lost 0 bases and J lost 1, with 8 bases in between. In nucleotides, the CDR3 is TGTGCCAGCAGCGTAGAGGGAGGGTCTGGAAACACCATATATTTT. Translated: CASSVEGGSGNTIYF.

The rearrangement joins TRBV29-1 to TRBJ2-7, with 8 nucleotides matching TRBD1. The ends lost 6 bases at V and 2 bases at J; junction bases unmatched: 9. From germline, CDR1 is SQVTM and CDR2 ANQGSEA. The CDR3 consists of 14 residues. CDR3 DNA: TGCAGCGTGCGCGCATCGGACAGGGCCTACGAGCAGTACTTC. Amino acid sequence: CSVRASDRAYEQYF.

The chain employs TRBV13 and TRBJ2-5, with unresolved D. The closer fit of TRBJ2-7 to the DNA end suggests the J call may be wrong. Germline values: CDR1 PRHDT, CDR2 FYEKMQ (reference sequence). The CDR3 covers 12 residues. For the CDR3, the DNA is TGTGCCAGCAGCTCCGTACCCTACGAGCAGTACTTC. It specifies CASSSVPYEQYF.

The V and J genes are TRBV9 and TRBJ1-1, with D perhaps matching TRBD1 (5 bases). V gave up 0 bases and J gave up 2 bases, with 8 bases separating them. The germline CDR1 and CDR2 sequences are SGDLS and YYNGEE. The CDR3 loop spans 14 amino acids. The CDR3: CASSVGRVNTEAFF. CDR3 DNA sequence: TGTGCCAGCAGCGTAGGCAGGGTCAACACTGAAGCTTTCTTT.

This clone is termed medium-sized. The chain couples TRBV6-1 to TRBJ2-5; weak D call: TRBD1 (6 bases). The CDR3 has 14 amino acids. V gave up 5 bases and J gave up 5 bases, with 15 bases separating them. The germline V gene has CDR1 MNHNS and CDR2 SASEGT. The CDR3 sequence: CASSPWTAPETQYF. Written as DNA, the CDR3 is TGTGCCAGCAGTCCGTGGACAGCCCCCGAGACCCAGTACTTC.

This clone is a singleton in its sample. The chain couples TRBV4-1 to TRBJ2-4, with 7 bases lining up with TRBD1. Germline values: CDR1 MGHRA, CDR2 YSYEKL. The trim removed 1 base at V and 12 bases at J, leaving 6 bases unmatched. The CDR3 runs 13 residues. DNA for the CDR3: TGCGCCAGCAGCCAAGCCCGGGACAGAAGTCAGTACTTC. Its protein is CASSQARDRSQYF.

The V call is TRBV28, the J call TRBJ1-2; D may be TRBD1 (6 bases). CDR1 is MDHEN and CDR2 is SYDVKM in the germline V gene. The CDR3 extends over 14 amino acids. Trimming removed 2 bases from V and 7 bases from J, with 14 bases in between. CDR3 sequence: CASSLVGGRSGYTF. The DNA for the CDR3 is TGTGCCAGCAGTTTAGTCGGGGGGCGCTCTGGCTACACCTTC.

The rearrangement links TRBV5-1 to TRBJ1-4; D remains ambiguous. Trimming left V 0 bases short and J 0 bases short, with 6 bases between. This CDR3 contains 15 residues. In germline, CDR1 is SGHRS, CDR2 YFSETQ. The CDR3 DNA reads TGCGCCAGCAGCTTGGGGGCCTCAACTAATGAAAAACTGTTTTTT. It encodes CASSLGASTNEKLFF. Complete variable domain (other parts from reference TRBV5-1 and TRBJ1-4): KAGVTQTPRYLIKTRGQQVTLSCSPISGHRSVSWYQQTPGQGLQFLFEYFSETQRNKGNFPGRFSGRQFSNSRSEMNVSTLELGDSALYLCASSLGASTNEKLFFGSGTQLSVL.

The chain has TRBV2 and TRBJ2-5; a weak D match, TRBD1 (5 bases). This CDR3 spans 12 amino acids. Germline V gene sequence: CDR1 SNHLY, CDR2 FYNNEI. Deletions cut 5 bases from V and 5 bases from J, with 9 bases between. CDR3 bases: TGTGCCAGCAGTAGTACAGGCGAGACCCAGTACTTC. This codes for CASSSTGETQYF.